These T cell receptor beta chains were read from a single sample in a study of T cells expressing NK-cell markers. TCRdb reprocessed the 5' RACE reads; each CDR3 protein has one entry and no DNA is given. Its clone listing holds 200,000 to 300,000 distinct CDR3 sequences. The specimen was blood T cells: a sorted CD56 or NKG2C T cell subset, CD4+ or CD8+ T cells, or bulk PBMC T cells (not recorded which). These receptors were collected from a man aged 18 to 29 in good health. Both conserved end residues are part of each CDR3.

CDR3 protein: CASSLSMGDTQYF
V gene: TRBV27
J gene: TRBJ2-3

CDR3 protein: CASGPPNYGYTF
V gene: TRBV6-5
J gene: TRBJ1-2

CDR3 protein: CASSPRGSNTQAFF
V gene: TRBV14
J gene: TRBJ1-1

CDR3 protein: CASSPQGPTEAFF
V gene: TRBV7-9
J gene: TRBJ1-1

CDR3 protein: CSARDPKGLHNEQFF
V gene: TRBV20-1
J gene: TRBJ2-1

CDR3 protein: CASSSRMDRTTREQYF
V gene: TRBV7-6
J gene: TRBJ2-7

CDR3 protein: CSSVGGGEKETQYF
V gene: TRBV29-1
J gene: TRBJ2-5

CDR3 protein: CATSDPLPSGTSGRNEQFF
V gene: TRBV24-1
J gene: TRBJ2-1

CDR3 protein: CSVRRGGNEQFF
V gene: TRBV29-1
J gene: TRBJ2-1

CDR3 protein: CASSSGTTLRDNEQFF
V gene: TRBV7-9
J gene: TRBJ2-1

CDR3 protein: CASSMRGQGASYEQYF
V gene: TRBV19
J gene: TRBJ2-7

CDR3 protein: CSVVAAIEAFF
V gene: TRBV29-1
J gene: TRBJ1-1

CDR3 protein: CASSFHSGANVLTF
V gene: TRBV11-2
J gene: TRBJ2-6

CDR3 protein: CASSPTGTSNEQFF
V gene: TRBV12-3/TRBV12-4
J gene: TRBJ2-1

CDR3 protein: CASSYDRADWYEQFF
V gene: TRBV6-5
J gene: TRBJ2-1

CDR3 protein: CASSRSLGLGYEQYF
V gene: TRBV4-3
J gene: TRBJ2-7

CDR3 protein: CSAQSGTSTDTQYF
V gene: TRBV20-1
J gene: TRBJ2-3

CDR3 protein: CATSPRAIQPQHF
V gene: TRBV15
J gene: TRBJ1-5

CDR3 protein: CASSPQSPRGEQFF
V gene: TRBV5-1
J gene: TRBJ2-1